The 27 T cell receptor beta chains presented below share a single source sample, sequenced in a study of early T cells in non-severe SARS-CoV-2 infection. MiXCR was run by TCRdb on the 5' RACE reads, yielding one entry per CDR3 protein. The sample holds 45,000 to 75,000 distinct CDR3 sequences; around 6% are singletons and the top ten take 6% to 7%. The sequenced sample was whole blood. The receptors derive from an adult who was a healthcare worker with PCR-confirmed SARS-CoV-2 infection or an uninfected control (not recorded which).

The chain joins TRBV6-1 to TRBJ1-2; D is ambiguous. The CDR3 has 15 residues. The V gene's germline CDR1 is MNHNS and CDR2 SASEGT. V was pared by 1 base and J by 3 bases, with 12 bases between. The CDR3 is CASSEEFSAYYGYTF. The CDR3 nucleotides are TGTGCCAGCAGTGAAGAGTTCTCAGCTTACTATGGCTACACCTTC.

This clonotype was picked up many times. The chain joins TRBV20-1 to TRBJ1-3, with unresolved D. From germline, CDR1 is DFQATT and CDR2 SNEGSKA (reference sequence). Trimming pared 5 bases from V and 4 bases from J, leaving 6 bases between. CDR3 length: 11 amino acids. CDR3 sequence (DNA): TGCAGTGCTCCACTCGGAAACACCATATATTTT. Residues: CSAPLGNTIYF.

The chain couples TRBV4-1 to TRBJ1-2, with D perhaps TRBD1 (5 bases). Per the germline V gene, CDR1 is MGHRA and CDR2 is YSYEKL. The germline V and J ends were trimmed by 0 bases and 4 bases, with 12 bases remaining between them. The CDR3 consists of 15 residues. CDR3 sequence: CASSQDEDSLYGYTF. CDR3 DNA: TGCGCCAGCAGCCAAGATGAAGACAGCCTCTATGGCTACACCTTC.

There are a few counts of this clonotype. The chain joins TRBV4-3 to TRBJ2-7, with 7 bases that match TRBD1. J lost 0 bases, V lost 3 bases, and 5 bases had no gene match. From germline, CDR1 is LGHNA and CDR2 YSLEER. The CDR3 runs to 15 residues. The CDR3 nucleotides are TGCGCCAGCAGCCACCGACAGGGTAGCTCCTACGAGCAGTACTTC. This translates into CASSHRQGSSYEQYF.

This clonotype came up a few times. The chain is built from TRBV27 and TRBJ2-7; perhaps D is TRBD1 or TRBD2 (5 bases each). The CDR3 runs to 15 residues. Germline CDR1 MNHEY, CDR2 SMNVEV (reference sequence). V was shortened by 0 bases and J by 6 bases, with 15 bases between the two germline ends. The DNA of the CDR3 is TGTGCCAGCAGTTTATCGGGGACCGTCCCTCTCGAGCAGTACTTC. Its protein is CASSLSGTVPLEQYF.

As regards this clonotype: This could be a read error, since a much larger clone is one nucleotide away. CDR3 sequence (DNA): TGTGCCAGCAGCACACAGGGCCCAGATACGCAGTATTTT. Protein sequence: CASSTQGPDTQYF. The rearrangement uses TRBV7-3 and TRBJ2-3, with D possibly being TRBD1 (6 bases). CDR3 length: 13 amino acids. Trimming took off 5 bases at V and 4 bases at J, with 10 bases between the two ends. The germline V gene encodes CDR1 SGHTA and CDR2 FQGTGA.

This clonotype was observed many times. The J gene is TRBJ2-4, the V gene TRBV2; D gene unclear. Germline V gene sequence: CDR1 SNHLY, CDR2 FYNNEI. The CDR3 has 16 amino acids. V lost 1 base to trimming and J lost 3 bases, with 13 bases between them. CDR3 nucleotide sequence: TGTGCCAGCAGTGAAGGGATGAGCTCTGACAAAAACATTCAGTACTTC. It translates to CASSEGMSSDKNIQYF.

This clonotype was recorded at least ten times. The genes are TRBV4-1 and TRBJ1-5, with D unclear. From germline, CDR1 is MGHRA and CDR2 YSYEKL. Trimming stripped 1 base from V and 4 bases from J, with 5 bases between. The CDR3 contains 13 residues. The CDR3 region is CASSQARNQPQHF. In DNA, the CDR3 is TGCGCCAGCAGCCAAGCGAGAAATCAGCCCCAGCATTTT.

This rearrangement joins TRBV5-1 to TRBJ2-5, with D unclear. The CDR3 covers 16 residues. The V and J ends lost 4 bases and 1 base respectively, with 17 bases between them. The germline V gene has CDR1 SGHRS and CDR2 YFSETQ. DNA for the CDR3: TGCGCCAGCAGCATCGGCTGGCACAGCCGCCAAGAGACCCAGTACTTC. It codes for CASSIGWHSRQETQYF.

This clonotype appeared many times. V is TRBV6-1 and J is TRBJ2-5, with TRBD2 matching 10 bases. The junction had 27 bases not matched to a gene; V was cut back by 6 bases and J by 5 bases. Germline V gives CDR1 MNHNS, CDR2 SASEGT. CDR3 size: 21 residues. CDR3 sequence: CASSEKLPSSGSFPRGETQYF. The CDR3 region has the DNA TGTGCCAGCAGCGAGAAGTTACCATCTAGCGGGAGTTTTCCACGGGGGGAGACCCAGTACTTC.

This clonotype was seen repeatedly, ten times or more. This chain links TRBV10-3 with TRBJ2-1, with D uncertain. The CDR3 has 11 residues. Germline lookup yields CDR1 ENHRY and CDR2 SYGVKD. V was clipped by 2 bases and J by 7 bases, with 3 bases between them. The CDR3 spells CAISEQNEQFF. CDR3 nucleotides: TGTGCCATCAGTGAGCAGAATGAGCAGTTCTTC.

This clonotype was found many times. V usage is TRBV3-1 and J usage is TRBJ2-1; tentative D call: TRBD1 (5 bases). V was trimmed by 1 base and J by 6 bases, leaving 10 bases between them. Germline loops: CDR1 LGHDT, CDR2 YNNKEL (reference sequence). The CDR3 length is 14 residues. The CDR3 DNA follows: TGTGCCAGCAGCCAAGGGGCAGGGTCCAATGAGCAGTTCTTC. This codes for CASSQGAGSNEQFF.

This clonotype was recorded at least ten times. CDR3 DNA sequence: TGTGCCAGCAGTGAAGAAACAGGGGGCGTCTCACCCCTCCACTTT. Translation gives CASSEETGGVSPLHF. The gene calls are TRBV6-1 and TRBJ1-6, with TRBD1 matching over 9 bases. This CDR3 is 15 amino acids long. CDR1 is MNHNS and CDR2 is SASEGT in the germline V gene. Trimming cost V 1 base and J 10 bases; bases outside gene matches: 5.

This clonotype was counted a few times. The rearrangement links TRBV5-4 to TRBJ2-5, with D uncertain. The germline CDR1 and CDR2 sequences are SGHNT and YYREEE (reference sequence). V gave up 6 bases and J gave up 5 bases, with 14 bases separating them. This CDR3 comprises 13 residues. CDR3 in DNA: TGTGCCAGCACTCTCTCGGGCGACGAGACCCAGTACTTC. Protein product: CASTLSGDETQYF.

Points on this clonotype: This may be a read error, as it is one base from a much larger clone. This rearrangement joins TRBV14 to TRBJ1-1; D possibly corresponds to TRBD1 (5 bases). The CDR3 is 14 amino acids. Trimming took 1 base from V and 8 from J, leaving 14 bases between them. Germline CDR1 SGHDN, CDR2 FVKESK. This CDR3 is CASSQVMQGTEAFF. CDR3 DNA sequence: TGTGCCAGCAGCCAAGTTATGCAGGGAACAGAAGCTTTCTTT.

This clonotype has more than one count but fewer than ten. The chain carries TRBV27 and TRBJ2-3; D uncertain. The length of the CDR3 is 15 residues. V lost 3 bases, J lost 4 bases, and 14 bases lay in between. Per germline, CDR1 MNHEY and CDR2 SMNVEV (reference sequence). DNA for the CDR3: TGTGCCAGCAGTTTTCCCCCCGTCCGCGCAGATACGCAGTATTTT. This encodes CASSFPPVRADTQYF.

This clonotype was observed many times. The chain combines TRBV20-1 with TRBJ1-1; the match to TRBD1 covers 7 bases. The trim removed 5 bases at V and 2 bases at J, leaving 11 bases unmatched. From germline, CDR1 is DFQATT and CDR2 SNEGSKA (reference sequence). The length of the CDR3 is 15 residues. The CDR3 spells CSAPLPGQLNTEAFF. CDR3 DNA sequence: TGCAGTGCTCCCCTACCGGGACAGCTAAACACTGAAGCTTTCTTT.

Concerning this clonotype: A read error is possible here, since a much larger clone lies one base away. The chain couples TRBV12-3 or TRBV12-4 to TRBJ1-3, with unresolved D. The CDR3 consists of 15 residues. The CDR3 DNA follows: TGTGTCAGCAGTTTAGGAGCGAACTCTGGAAACACCATATATTTT. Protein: CVSSLGANSGNTIYF.

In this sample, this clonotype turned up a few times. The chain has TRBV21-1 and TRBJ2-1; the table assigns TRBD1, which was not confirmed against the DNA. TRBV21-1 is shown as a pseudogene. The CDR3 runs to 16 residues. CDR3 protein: CASSNPGQDSYNEQFF. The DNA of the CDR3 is TGTGCCAGCAGCAACCCGGGACAGGACTCCTACAATGAGCAGTTCTTC.

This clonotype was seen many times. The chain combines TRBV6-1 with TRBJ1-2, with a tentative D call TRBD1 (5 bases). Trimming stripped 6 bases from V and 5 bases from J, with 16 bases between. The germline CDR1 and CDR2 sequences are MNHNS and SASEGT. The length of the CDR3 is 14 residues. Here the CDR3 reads CASRWDSAEYGYTF. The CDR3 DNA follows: TGTGCCAGCAGATGGGACTCCGCGGAGTATGGCTACACCTTC.

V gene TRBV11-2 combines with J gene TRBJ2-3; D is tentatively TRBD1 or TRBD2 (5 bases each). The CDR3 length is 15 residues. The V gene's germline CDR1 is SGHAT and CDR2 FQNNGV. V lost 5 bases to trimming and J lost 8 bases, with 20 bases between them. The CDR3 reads CASSTYRGPAPTQYF. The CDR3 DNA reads TGTGCCAGCAGCACCTATCGGGGCCCAGCCCCTACGCAGTATTTT.

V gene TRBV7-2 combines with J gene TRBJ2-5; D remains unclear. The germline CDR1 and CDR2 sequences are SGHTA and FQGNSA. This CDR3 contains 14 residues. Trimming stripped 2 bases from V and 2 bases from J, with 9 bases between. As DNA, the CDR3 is TGTGCCAGCAGCTTACACGGAGTTCAAGAGACCCAGTACTTC. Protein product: CASSLHGVQETQYF.

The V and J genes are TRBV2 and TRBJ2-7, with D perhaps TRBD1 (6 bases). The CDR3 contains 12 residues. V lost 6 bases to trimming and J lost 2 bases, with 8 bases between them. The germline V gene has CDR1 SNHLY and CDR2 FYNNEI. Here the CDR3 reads CASSGDTYEQYF. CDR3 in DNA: TGTGCCAGCAGCGGGGACACCTACGAGCAGTACTTC. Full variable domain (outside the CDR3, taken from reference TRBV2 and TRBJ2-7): EPEVTQTPSHQVTQMGQEVILRCVPISNHLYFYWYRQILGQKVEFLVSFYNNEISEKSEIFDDQFSVERPDGSNFTLKIRSTKLEDSAMYFCASSGDTYEQYFGPGTRLTVT.

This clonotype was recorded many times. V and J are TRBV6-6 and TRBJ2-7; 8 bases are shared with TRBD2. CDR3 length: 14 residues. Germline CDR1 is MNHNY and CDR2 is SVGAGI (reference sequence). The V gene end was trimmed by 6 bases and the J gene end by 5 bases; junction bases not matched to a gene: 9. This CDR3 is CASRHGTSVDEQYF. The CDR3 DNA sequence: TGTGCCAGCAGACACGGGACTAGTGTAGACGAGCAGTACTTC.

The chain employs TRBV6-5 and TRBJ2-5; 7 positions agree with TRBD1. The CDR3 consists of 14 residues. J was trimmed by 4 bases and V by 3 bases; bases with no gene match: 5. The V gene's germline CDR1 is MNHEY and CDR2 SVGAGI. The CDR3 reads CASSYRAGGETQYF. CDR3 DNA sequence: TGTGCCAGCAGTTATCGGGCAGGGGGAGAGACCCAGTACTTC.

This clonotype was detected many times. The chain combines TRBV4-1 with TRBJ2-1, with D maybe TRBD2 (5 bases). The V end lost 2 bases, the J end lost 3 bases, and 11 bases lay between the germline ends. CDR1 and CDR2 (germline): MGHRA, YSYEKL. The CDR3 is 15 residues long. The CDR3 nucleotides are TGCGCCAGCAGCCAATCAGCGGAGATCTACAATGAGCAGTTCTTC. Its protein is CASSQSAEIYNEQFF.

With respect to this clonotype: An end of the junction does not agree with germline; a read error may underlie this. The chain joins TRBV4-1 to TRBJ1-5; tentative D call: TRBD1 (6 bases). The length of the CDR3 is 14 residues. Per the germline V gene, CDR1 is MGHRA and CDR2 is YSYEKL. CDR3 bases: TGCGCCAGCAGCCATCCACAGGGAAATCACCCCCAGCATTTT. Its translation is CASSHPQGNHPQHF.